These 21 T cell receptor beta chains originate from one sample sequenced in a study of tumor and adjacent non-tumor tissue in lung cancer. TCRbeta libraries were built with three rounds of nested PCR, modified from ARM-PCR. From the multiplex PCR reads, TCRdb called clonotypes with MiXCR, one entry per CDR3 protein. The data hold 120,000 or so distinct CDR3 sequences, with roughly 64% observed a single time. This sample's RNA came from whole unsorted tissue. Specimen: lung tumor tissue. All receptors derive from a man aged 25-45 years with non-small cell lung cancer.

Worth noting for this clonotype: At one of its ends the junction is not consistent with the germline gene, which may arise from a read error. V gene TRBV24-1 combines with J gene TRBJ2-3; 10 bases align to TRBD1. The CDR3 runs to 16 residues. Germline CDR1 reads KGHDR; CDR2 reads SFDVKD. CDR3 region: CAISDPGTGATDAQYF. Written as DNA, the CDR3 is TGTGCCATCAGTGACCCCGGGACAGGGGCAACAGATGCGCAGTATTTT.

This clonotype was detected only a few times. A much larger clonotype is one base distant, so this may be a read error. The chain carries TRBV20-1 and TRBJ1-4; 8 bases match TRBD1. Germline-derived CDR1 and CDR2 are DFQATT and SNEGSKA (reference sequence). The CDR3 is 17 residues long. This chain's CDR3 is CSARVQGVYATDEKLFF. As DNA, the CDR3 is TGCAGTGCTAGAGTACAGGGGGTGTACGCAACTGATGAAAAACTGTTTTTT.

The chain carries TRBV2 and TRBJ2-7; D perhaps matches TRBD1 (6 bases). The V and J ends lost 6 bases and 7 bases respectively, with 13 bases between them. The CDR3 loop spans 12 amino acids. Germline assignment: CDR1 SNHLY and CDR2 FYNNEI. Here the CDR3 DNA reads TGTGCCAGCAGAGGACAGACGGATGAGCAGTACTTC. It encodes CASRGQTDEQYF.

This clonotype came up many times. The chain employs TRBV20-1 and TRBJ2-3; 7 bases fit TRBD2. V gave up 0 bases and J gave up 2 bases; unmatched junction bases: 8. This CDR3 has 16 amino acids. Germline values: CDR1 DFQATT, CDR2 SNEGSKA (reference sequence). The CDR3 DNA follows: TGCAGTGCTAGAGATTGGGGCGGGGGTGCCACAGATACGCAGTATTTT. Translated: CSARDWGGGATDTQYF.

Note on this clonotype: Given the absence of the conserved phenylalanine or tryptophan at the CDR3 end, a read error is likely. The J gene is TRBJ1-5, the V gene TRBV10-3, with unresolved D. The CDR3 contains 16 residues. The germline V and J ends were trimmed by 0 bases and 7 bases, with 16 bases remaining between them. Germline CDR1 reads ENHRY; CDR2 reads SYGVKD. The CDR3 sequence: CAISESRGRPDQPQHL. The CDR3 nucleotides read TGTGCCATCAGTGAGTCTCGTGGGAGGCCTGACCAGCCCCAGCATCTT.

A note on this clonotype: At one of its ends the junction is not consistent with the germline gene, which may arise from a read error. V gene TRBV11-2 combines with J gene TRBJ2-1, with TRBD2 matching over 8 bases. The V gene's germline CDR1 is SGHAT and CDR2 FQNNGV. There are 18 residues in the CDR3. This CDR3 is CTSSLGLLAGWKNDEQFF. The CDR3 DNA reads as TGTACCAGCAGCTTAGGGTTGTTAGCGGGGTGGAAGAACGATGAGCAGTTCTTC.

A note on this clonotype: It is likely a read error, because the conserved phenylalanine at the end of the CDR3 is missing. This chain uses TRBV11-3 with TRBJ2-3; D is perhaps TRBD2 (5 bases). The CDR3 loop spans 16 amino acids. Germline-derived CDR1 and CDR2 are SGHNT and YENEEA. Between the trimmed V and J ends, which lost 4 bases and 3 bases, there was a span of 17 bases. The CDR3 DNA sequence: TGTGCCAGCAGCTCAGACCCCCCGGAGGCAACAGATACGCAGTATATT. This encodes CASSSDPPEATDTQYI.

As regards this clonotype: Possible read error: a much larger clone is one base away. This chain joins TRBV10-3 and TRBJ2-7; 8 nucleotides line up with TRBD1. V trimming: 10 bases; J trimming: 3 bases; junction bases outside the gene matches: 5. CDR1 and CDR2 from the germline V gene are ENHRY and SYGVKD. The CDR3 is 12 amino acids. CDR3 nucleotide sequence: TGTGCCACACAGGGGGAGAACTACGAGCAGTACTTC. This gives the protein CATQGENYEQYF.

In this sample, this clonotype turned up many times. The chain employs TRBV20-1 and TRBJ2-1; TRBD2 matches at 8 bases. Germline trimming cut 6 bases from V and 8 bases from J; bases unmatched to any gene: 9. Germline V gene data show CDR1 as DFQATT and CDR2 as SNEGSKA (reference sequence). CDR3 length: 13 residues. The CDR3 region is CSAKVSGVDEQFF. CDR3 bases: TGCAGTGCCAAAGTTAGCGGGGTTGATGAGCAGTTCTTC.

This clonotype was found many times. V and J are TRBV5-4 and TRBJ2-6; no reliable D call. Germline CDR1 SGHNT, CDR2 YYREEE (reference sequence). CDR3 length: 14 residues. V shed 3 bases and J shed 4 bases, with 8 bases lying between them. CDR3 DNA: TGTGCCAGCAGCTCCGTGGAGGGGGCCAACGTCCTGACTTTC. Amino acid sequence: CASSSVEGANVLTF.

Regarding this clonotype: This clone may be a read error of a much larger clone one base away. In DNA form, the CDR3 reads TGTGCCTGGAGAGTGGGGGCTAGCGGGGTAACCTCTGGGGCCAACGTCCTGACTTTC. It is translated as CAWRVGASGVTSGANVLTF. V gene TRBV30 combines with J gene TRBJ2-6; TRBD2 aligns across 9 bases. Looked up from germline, CDR1 is GTSNPN and CDR2 is SVGIG (reference sequence). There are 19 residues in the CDR3. V gave up 3 bases and J gave up 0 bases; unmatched junction bases: 12. Full variable domain (missing parts from reference TRBV30 and TRBJ2-6): SQTIHQWPATLVQPVGSPLSLECTVEGTSNPNLYWYRQAAGRGLQLLFYSVGIGQISSEVPQNLSASRPQDRQFILSSKKLLLSDSGFYLCAWRVGASGVTSGANVLTFGAGSRLTVL.

As to this clonotype: A read error may be the cause here, since a much bigger clone is one base away. The V gene is TRBV29-1, the J gene TRBJ1-2, with a weak D call TRBD1 (5 bases). The CDR3 spans 13 residues. In germline, CDR1 is SQVTM, CDR2 ANQGSEA. The CDR3 loop reads CNVGWGRSYGYTF. As DNA, the CDR3 is TGCAACGTTGGCTGGGGCAGGAGCTATGGCTACACCTTC.

This clonotype was counted at least ten times. The rearrangement joins TRBV10-3 to TRBJ1-6; the D is unclear. Germline-derived CDR1 and CDR2 are ENHRY and SYGVKD. The ends were cut back, 2 bases at V and 9 bases at J, with 11 bases in the middle. The CDR3 has 14 residues. CDR3 nucleotides: TGTGCCATCAGTGAGGACACGGGGAGTTCACCCCTCCACTTT. It encodes CAISEDTGSSPLHF.

In regard to this clonotype: One end of the junction varies from germline; a read error may be responsible. This rearrangement joins TRBV29-1 to TRBJ2-1, with D possibly called TRBD1 or TRBD2 (5 bases each). The CDR3 covers 13 residues. CDR1 and CDR2 from the germline V gene are SQVTM and ANQGSEA. The CDR3 DNA is TGCAACGTTGAGGGGTCTTCCTACAATGAGCAGATCTTC. Encoded protein: CNVEGSSYNEQIF.

This clonotype is medium-sized by share. This chain uses TRBV20-1 with TRBJ1-5; TRBD1 might be the D (5 bases). Trimming took 6 bases from V and 15 from J, leaving 18 bases between them. Germline CDR1 reads DFQATT; CDR2 reads SNEGSKA (reference sequence). This CDR3 has 11 residues. The CDR3 DNA follows: TGCAGTGCGACAACAGGCGGTCAATGGCATTTT. It specifies CSATTGGQWHF.

Details on this clonotype: This may stem from a read error, because a much larger clone lies one nucleotide away. V gene TRBV6-2 or TRBV6-3 combines with J gene TRBJ2-2, with D perhaps being TRBD1 or TRBD2 (5 bases each). The CDR3 runs to 14 residues. Germline lookup yields CDR1 MNHEY and CDR2 SVGEGT. In DNA, the CDR3 is TGTACCAGCAGTTCCGGGACGGACACCGGGGAGCTGTTTTTT. Its protein product is CTSSSGTDTGELFF.

This clonotype is a singleton in its sample. One end of the junction varies from germline; a read error may be responsible. This sequence joins TRBV24-1 and TRBJ2-3; D unclear. Germline assignment: CDR1 KGHDR and CDR2 SFDVKD. The CDR3 spans 16 residues. The DNA of the CDR3 is TGTGCCGCCAGTGATTTTCGCGGATCTAGCACAGATACGCAGTATTTT. This gives the protein CAASDFRGSSTDTQYF.

A single count supports this clonotype. Here the CDR3 reads CASSTYRGTGNTIYF. The CDR3 coding sequence is TGTGCCAGCAGCACATACAGGGGAACCGGAAACACCATATATTTT. This chain uses TRBV7-2 with TRBJ1-3, with TRBD1 identical over 7 bases. CDR3 length: 15 residues. Trimming cost V 5 bases and J 4 bases; bases outside gene matches: 8. Germline V lookup: CDR1 SGHTA, CDR2 FQGNSA.

A note on this clonotype: This CDR3 fails to terminate in the conserved phenylalanine or tryptophan, so it likely reflects a read error. The chain is built from TRBV10-3 and TRBJ1-1; no reliable D call. CDR3 size: 14 residues. Trimming took off 6 bases at V and 10 bases at J, with 21 bases between the two ends. Looked up from germline, CDR1 is ENHRY and CDR2 is SYGVKD. CDR3: CAIREAVGLPVAFS. The CDR3 DNA reads TGTGCCATCAGGGAGGCAGTGGGGTTACCTGTAGCTTTCTCT.

As for this clonotype: An end of the junction does not agree with germline; a read error may underlie this. The rearrangement links TRBV6-5 to TRBJ1-6; 7 positions agree with TRBD1. The CDR3 totals 16 residues. Germline CDR1 is MNHEY and CDR2 is SVGAGI. The DNA of the CDR3 is TGTGCCAGCGGGGAACAGGGGAACCTCTATAATTCACTCCTCCACTTT. It encodes CASGEQGNLYNSLLHF.

As to this clonotype: It may be a read error: a sequence one base away is much more abundant. The chain links TRBV6-6 to TRBJ2-7; a possible D gene is TRBD2 (6 bases). Germline-derived CDR1 and CDR2 are MNHNY and SVGAGI (reference sequence). V was shortened by 8 bases and J by 7 bases, with 15 bases between the two germline ends. CDR3 length: 12 amino acids. The CDR3 sequence: CASGERREEQYF. CDR3 DNA sequence: TGTGCCAGCGGGGAGAGGAGGGAGGAGCAGTACTTC.